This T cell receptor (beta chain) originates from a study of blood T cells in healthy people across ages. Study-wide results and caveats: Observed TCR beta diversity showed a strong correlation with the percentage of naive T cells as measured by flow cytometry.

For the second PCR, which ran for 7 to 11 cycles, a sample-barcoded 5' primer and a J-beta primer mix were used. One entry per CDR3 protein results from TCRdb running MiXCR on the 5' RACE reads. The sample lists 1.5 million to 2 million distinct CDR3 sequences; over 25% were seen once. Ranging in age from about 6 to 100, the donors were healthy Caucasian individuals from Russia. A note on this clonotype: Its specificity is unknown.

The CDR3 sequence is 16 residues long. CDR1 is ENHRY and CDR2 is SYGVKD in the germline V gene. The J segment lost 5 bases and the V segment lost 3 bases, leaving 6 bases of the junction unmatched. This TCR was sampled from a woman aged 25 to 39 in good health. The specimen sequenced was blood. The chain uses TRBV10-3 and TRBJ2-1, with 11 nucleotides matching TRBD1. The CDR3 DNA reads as TGTGCCATCAGTGACCCGGGACAGGGGGGGAACAATGAGCAGTTCTTC. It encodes CAISDPGQGGNNEQFF.